This is a list of T cell receptor beta chains from one sample in a study of blood T cell repertoires in COVID-19. Method: immunoSEQ multiplex PCR; TCRdb's copy keeps in-frame clones and lacks some. The sample contains fewer than 300,000 clones, approximately 90% of which appear only once. Sequenced input: peripheral blood. The source is a woman in her forties or fifties with COVID-19, enrolled during active disease. CDR3s include the opening cysteine and the closing phenylalanine or tryptophan. The D gene is left open where the match is weak. Part of the rows lack a size; the others show once, few, many or a class for expanded clones.

>TRBJ2-7|NA|NA|TRBV12-3/TRBV12-4
CASSWDNSYEQYF
TGTGCCAGCAGTTGGGACAACTCCTACGAGCAGTACTTC
>TRBJ2-2|few|NA|TRBV5-1
CASSLDGGPGELFF
TGCGCCAGCAGCTTGGATGGCGGCCCCGGGGAGCTGTTTTTT
>TRBJ2-2|NA|TRBD1|TRBV27
CASSFRGLSNTGELFF
TGTGCCAGCAGTTTTAGGGGGCTATCGAACACCGGGGAGCTGTTTTTT
>TRBJ1-2|once|NA|TRBV3-1/TRBV3-2
CASSRLLWGGSGYGYTF
TGTGCCAGCAGCCGACTCCTCTGGGGGGGCAGCGGCTATGGCTACACCTTC
>TRBJ1-6|NA|NA|TRBV5-6
CASSRPGAYNSPLHF
TGTGCCAGCAGCCGCCCAGGGGCTTATAATTCACCCCTCCACTTT
>TRBJ2-5|NA|TRBD2|TRBV7-8
CASSSPGTSGMEETQYF
TGTGCCAGCAGCTCCCCCGGGACTAGCGGGATGGAAGAGACCCAGTACTTC
>TRBJ2-7|few|TRBD2|TRBV9
CASSVGDGLAASYEQYF
TGTGCCAGCAGCGTAGGGGATGGTCTAGCGGCCTCCTACGAGCAGTACTTC
>TRBJ2-3|NA|TRBD2|TRBV7-9
CASSRLAGGSRGTDTQYF
TGTGCCAGCAGCAGACTAGCGGGAGGGTCGAGGGGCACAGATACGCAGTATTTT
>TRBJ1-1|NA|NA|TRBV5-1
CASSLFIGGRANTEAFF
TGCGCCAGCAGCCTATTCATCGGGGGGCGGGCCAACACTGAAGCTTTCTTT
>TRBJ2-7|NA|TRBD2|TRBV3-1/TRBV3-2
CASSQGGRARTGEQYF
TGTGCCAGCAGCCAAGGAGGGAGGGCTAGGACGGGGGAGCAGTACTTC
>TRBJ2-3|NA|NA|TRBV10-1
CASGTGGSTDTQYF
TGCGCCAGTGGTACAGGAGGGAGCACAGATACGCAGTATTTT